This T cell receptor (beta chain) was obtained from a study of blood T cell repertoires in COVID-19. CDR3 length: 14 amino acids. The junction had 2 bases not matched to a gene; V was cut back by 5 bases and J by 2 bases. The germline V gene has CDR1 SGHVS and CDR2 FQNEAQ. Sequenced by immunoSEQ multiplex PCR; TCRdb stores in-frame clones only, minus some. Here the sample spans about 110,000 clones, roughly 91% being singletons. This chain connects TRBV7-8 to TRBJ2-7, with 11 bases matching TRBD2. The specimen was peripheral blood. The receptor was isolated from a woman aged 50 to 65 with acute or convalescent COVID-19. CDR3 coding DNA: TGTGCCAGCAGCCGACTAGCGGGGCCCTACGAGCAGTACTTC. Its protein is CASSRLAGPYEQYF.